This T cell receptor (beta chain) was sequenced in a study of Graves' ophthalmopathy and Graves' hyperthyroidism. Amplified TCR beta CDR3 regions were obtained using RNA transcripts as template. First-round RT-PCR relied on HTBI primers, and a second-round multiplex PCR came next. TCRdb passed the multiplex PCR reads through MiXCR, listing each CDR3 protein once. The sample holds hundreds of thousands of distinct CDR3 sequences, 22% seen once. Germline V CDR1 and CDR2: MNHNS, SASEGT. V lost 0 bases and J 1 base, leaving 18 bases between the germline ends. The CDR3 consists of 18 residues. This clonotype was counted at least ten times. In this cohort's terms, stable hyperthyroidism meant no ophthalmopathy by 18 months of follow-up. From fresh peripheral blood, roughly 10 ml in volume, the PBMCs were obtained.

This chain links TRBV6-1 with TRBJ2-5; D may be TRBD1 or TRBD2 (5 bases each). This receptor was identified in a woman aged 18-29 years with stable Graves' hyperthyroidism. Some clones in this sample may be carry-over from other donors' samples. Sequencing was done on a sample of peripheral blood. In nucleotides, the CDR3 is TGTGCCAGCAGTGAAGCCCCCCCGCCGGGACGATCCCAAGAGACCCAGTACTTC. Its translation: CASSEAPPPGRSQETQYF.